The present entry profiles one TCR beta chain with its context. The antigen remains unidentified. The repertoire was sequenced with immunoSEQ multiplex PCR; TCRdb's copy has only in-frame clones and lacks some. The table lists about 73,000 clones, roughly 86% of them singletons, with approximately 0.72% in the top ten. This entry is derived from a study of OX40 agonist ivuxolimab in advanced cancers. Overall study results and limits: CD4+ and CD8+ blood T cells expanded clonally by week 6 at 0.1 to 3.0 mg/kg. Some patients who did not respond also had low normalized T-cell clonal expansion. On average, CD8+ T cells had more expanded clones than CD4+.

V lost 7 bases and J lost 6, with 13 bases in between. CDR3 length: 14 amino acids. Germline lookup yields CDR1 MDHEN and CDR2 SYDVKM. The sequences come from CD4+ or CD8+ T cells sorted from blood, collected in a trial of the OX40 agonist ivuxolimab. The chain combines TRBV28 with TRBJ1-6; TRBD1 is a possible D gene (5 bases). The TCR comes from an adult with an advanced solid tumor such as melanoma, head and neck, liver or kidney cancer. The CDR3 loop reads CASTPPGLNSPLHF. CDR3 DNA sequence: TGTGCCAGCACCCCGCCAGGGCTTAATTCACCCCTCCACTTT.